Only one count was recorded for the clone carrying this T cell receptor beta chain. This sample is drawn from a study of T cells in tuberculosis. Libraries were prepared by immunoSEQ multiplex PCR; TCRdb keeps only in-frame clonotypes and omits some of them. The profile shows over 40,000 clones, around 96% of them singletons. Trimming removed 2 bases from V and 6 bases from J; junction bases left unmatched: 5. The germline gives CDR1 MNHNS, CDR2 SASEGT. This CDR3 is built from 14 residues. This sequence joins TRBV6-1 and TRBJ1-2, with 8 bases identical to TRBD1. Sequencing was carried out using PBMCs. This receptor was identified in a donor aged 10 to 29 with latent tuberculosis or without tuberculosis infection. Here the CDR3 DNA reads TGTGCCAGCAGTGAAAGGGCAGGGGGCGATGGCTACACCTTC. This codes for CASSERAGGDGYTF.